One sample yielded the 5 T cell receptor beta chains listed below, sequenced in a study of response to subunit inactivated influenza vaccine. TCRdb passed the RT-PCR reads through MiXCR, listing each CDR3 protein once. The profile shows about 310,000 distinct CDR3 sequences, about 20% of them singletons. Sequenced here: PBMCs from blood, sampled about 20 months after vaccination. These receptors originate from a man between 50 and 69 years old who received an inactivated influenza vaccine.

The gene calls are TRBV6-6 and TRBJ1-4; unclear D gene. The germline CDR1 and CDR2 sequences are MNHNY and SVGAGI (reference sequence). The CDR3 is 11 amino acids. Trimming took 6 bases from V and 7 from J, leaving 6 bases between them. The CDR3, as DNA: TGTGCCAGCAGAGGACTTGAAAAACTGTTTTTT. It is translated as CASRGLEKLFF.

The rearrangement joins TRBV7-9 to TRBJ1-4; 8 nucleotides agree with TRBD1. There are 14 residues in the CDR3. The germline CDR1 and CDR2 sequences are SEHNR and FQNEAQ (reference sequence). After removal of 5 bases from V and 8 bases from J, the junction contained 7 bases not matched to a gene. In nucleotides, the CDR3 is TGTGCCAGCAGCCCCCGGACAGGGCCCGAAAAACTGTTTTTT. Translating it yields CASSPRTGPEKLFF.

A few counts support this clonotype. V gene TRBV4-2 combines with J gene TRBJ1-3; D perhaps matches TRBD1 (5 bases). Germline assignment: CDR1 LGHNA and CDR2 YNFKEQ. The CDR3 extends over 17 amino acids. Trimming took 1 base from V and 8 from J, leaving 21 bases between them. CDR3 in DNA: TGTGCCAGCAGCCAAGTCGAGCCAATTGGGGGTGTTTACACCATATATTTT. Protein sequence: CASSQVEPIGGVYTIYF.

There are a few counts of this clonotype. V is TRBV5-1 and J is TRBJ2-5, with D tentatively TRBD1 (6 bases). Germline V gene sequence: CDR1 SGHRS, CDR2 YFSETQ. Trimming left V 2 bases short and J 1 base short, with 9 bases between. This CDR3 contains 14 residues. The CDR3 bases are TGCGCCAGCAGCTTAGGACAGCCCCAAGAGACCCAGTACTTC. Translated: CASSLGQPQETQYF.

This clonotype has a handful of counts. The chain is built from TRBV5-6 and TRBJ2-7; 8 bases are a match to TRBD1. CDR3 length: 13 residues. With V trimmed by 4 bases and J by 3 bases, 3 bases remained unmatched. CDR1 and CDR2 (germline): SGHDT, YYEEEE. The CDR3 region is CASSPRGLYEQYF. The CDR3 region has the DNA TGTGCCAGCAGCCCCAGGGGGCTCTACGAGCAGTACTTC. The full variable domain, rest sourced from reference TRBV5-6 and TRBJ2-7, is DAGVTQSPTHLIKTRGQQVTLRCSPKSGHDTVSWYQQALGQGPQFIFQYYEEEERQRGNFPDRFSGHQFPNYSSELNVNALLLGDSALYLCASSPRGLYEQYFGPGTRLTVT.